What follows are 15 T cell receptor beta chains derived from one specimen sequenced in a study of blood T cell repertoires in COVID-19. TCRdb's copy holds only in-frame clones and misses some; the assay was immunoSEQ multiplex PCR. The table lists 30,000 to 40,000 clones, about 72% of them singletons. Sequencing was carried out using peripheral blood. The source of these receptors is a woman in her fifties or sixties with acute or convalescent COVID-19.

This clone occurred a few times. V usage is TRBV27 and J usage is TRBJ1-5; TRBD1 might be the D (5 bases). Germline V gene data show CDR1 as MNHEY and CDR2 as SMNVEV (reference sequence). Trimming removed 3 bases from V and 2 bases from J, with 11 bases in between. This CDR3 spans 15 amino acids. The chain's CDR3 is CASSLLSRGNQPQHF. The CDR3 bases are TGTGCCAGCAGTTTGTTGAGCAGGGGCAATCAGCCCCAGCATTTT.

This chain connects TRBV11-1 to TRBJ2-1; 7 bases line up with TRBD2. Germline assignment: CDR1 SGHAT and CDR2 FQDESV (reference sequence). The CDR3 sequence is 12 residues long. The J segment lost 7 bases and the V segment lost 5 bases, leaving 2 bases of the junction unmatched. CDR3 in amino acids: CASSRRGNEQFF. The CDR3 DNA reads as TGTGCCAGCAGCAGGCGGGGGAATGAGCAGTTCTTC. The variable domain in full, completed from reference TRBV11-1 and TRBJ2-1, reads EAEVAQSPRYKITEKSQAVAFWCDPISGHATLYWYRQILGQGPELLVQFQDESVVDDSQLPKDRFSAERLKGVDSTLKIQPAELGDSAMYLCASSRRGNEQFFGPGTRLTVL.

V gene TRBV29-1 combines with J gene TRBJ2-2, with D possibly being TRBD2 (7 bases). The CDR3 is 15 residues long. The V and J ends lost 7 bases and 5 bases respectively, with 20 bases between them. Germline assignment: CDR1 SQVTM and CDR2 ANQGSEA. The chain's CDR3 is CSALEGGVQTGELFF. CDR3 bases: TGCAGCGCCCTGGAAGGGGGGGTTCAGACCGGGGAGCTGTTTTTT.

The rearrangement joins TRBV2 to TRBJ1-1; TRBD1 matches at 7 bases. J lost 4 bases, V lost 11 bases, and 7 bases had no gene match. CDR3 length equals 12 residues. CDR1 and CDR2 (germline): SNHLY, FYNNEI. CDR3 sequence (DNA): TGTGCCGGCCAGGGGGACTCCACTGAAGCTTTCTTT. Residues: CAGQGDSTEAFF.

This rearrangement joins TRBV10-3 to TRBJ1-3, with TRBD1 matching 8 bases. The length of the CDR3 is 14 residues. V gave up 6 bases and J gave up 4 bases; unmatched junction bases: 5. The germline V gene has CDR1 ENHRY and CDR2 SYGVKD. In DNA, the CDR3 is TGTGCCATCAGAATACAGGGGGTAGGAAACACCATATATTTT. It encodes CAIRIQGVGNTIYF.

This CDR3 reads CASSVSGTQAEKLFF. The CDR3 nucleotides are TGCGCCAGCAGCGTGTCCGGGACACAGGCGGAAAAACTGTTTTTT. The rearrangement uses TRBV5-1 and TRBJ1-4; a possible D gene is TRBD1 (6 bases). This CDR3 has 15 amino acids. The germline CDR1 and CDR2 sequences are SGHRS and YFSETQ. V was pared by 4 bases and J by 8 bases, with 18 bases between.

The rearrangement uses TRBV6-6 and TRBJ1-3, with TRBD1 matching 8 bases. Germline-derived CDR1 and CDR2 are MNHNY and SVGAGI (reference sequence). After removal of 7 bases from V and 0 bases from J, the junction contained 2 bases not matched to a gene. This CDR3 region has 14 residues. Here the CDR3 DNA reads TGTGCCAGCACCGGACAGGGCTCTGGAAACACCATATATTTT. It encodes CASTGQGSGNTIYF.

A single count supports this clone. This chain connects TRBV19 to TRBJ1-1; D may be TRBD1 (5 bases). The CDR3 loop spans 15 amino acids. V lost 3 bases and J lost 3, with 14 bases in between. Germline assignment: CDR1 LNHDA and CDR2 SQIVND (reference sequence). The CDR3 DNA sequence: TGTGCCAGTAGTATTGGAAGGGGAGGGGACACTGAAGCTTTCTTT. This sequence encodes CASSIGRGGDTEAFF.

V is TRBV19 and J is TRBJ1-2; 8 bases match TRBD1. From germline, CDR1 is LNHDA and CDR2 SQIVND (reference sequence). The ends lost 5 bases at V and 12 bases at J; junction bases unmatched: 5. This CDR3 is built from 11 residues. The CDR3 bases are TGTGCCAGTAGTCAAGACAGGGGTCACACCTTC. Amino acids: CASSQDRGHTF.

This chain joins TRBV7-8 and TRBJ2-3; tentatively, D is TRBD2 (5 bases). Germline CDR1 SGHVS, CDR2 FQNEAQ. The CDR3 runs 16 residues. The V gene lost 3 bases and the J gene lost 6 bases, with 19 bases spanning the gap. CDR3 sequence: CASSFQRQLEVDTQYF. The CDR3 bases are TGTGCCAGCAGCTTCCAAAGACAACTAGAAGTGGATACGCAGTATTTT.

CDR3 DNA: TGTGCCAGCAGTGAATTTGGGACAGGGAATTCCGGGGAGCTGTTTTTT. Translating gives CASSEFGTGNSGELFF. The chain links TRBV2 to TRBJ2-2; 9 nucleotides match TRBD1. The length of the CDR3 is 16 residues. Unmatched junction bases numbered 7, after V lost 2 bases and J lost 6 bases. CDR1 is SNHLY and CDR2 is FYNNEI in the germline V gene.

V is TRBV4-1 and J is TRBJ2-5; 9 bases map to TRBD1. V trimming: 3 bases; J trimming: 8 bases; junction bases outside the gene matches: 10. This CDR3 has 15 residues. The germline V gene encodes CDR1 MGHRA and CDR2 YSYEKL. The CDR3, as DNA: TGCGCCAGCAGCCAGGCCCTCCGGGACAGGGTCACCCAGTACTTC. Its translation: CASSQALRDRVTQYF.

The chain links TRBV2 to TRBJ1-2; 11 nucleotides align to TRBD1. Germline trimming cut 6 bases from V and 5 bases from J; bases unmatched to any gene: 5. The germline V gene encodes CDR1 SNHLY and CDR2 FYNNEI. The CDR3 is 14 amino acids. The DNA for the CDR3 is TGTGCCAGCAGCGGACAGGGGGCTGGATATGGCTACACCTTC. It translates to CASSGQGAGYGYTF. Full variable domain (rest looked up from reference TRBV2 and TRBJ1-2): EPEVTQTPSHQVTQMGQEVILRCVPISNHLYFYWYRQILGQKVEFLVSFYNNEISEKSEIFDDQFSVERPDGSNFTLKIRSTKLEDSAMYFCASSGQGAGYGYTFGSGTRLTVV.

The chain recombines TRBV4-2 with TRBJ2-3; 8 bases align to TRBD1. V was pared by 5 bases and J by 2 bases, with 3 bases of the junction left unmatched. The CDR3 extends over 14 amino acids. CDR1 and CDR2 from the germline V gene are LGHNA and YNFKEQ. Here the CDR3 reads CASSWTGTTDTQYF. CDR3 coding DNA: TGTGCCAGCAGCTGGACAGGGACCACAGATACGCAGTATTTT.

This clone was observed a handful of times. The chain links TRBV19 to TRBJ1-1, with 9 bases fitting TRBD1. CDR1 is LNHDA and CDR2 is SQIVND in the germline V gene (reference sequence). Losses at the gene ends were 4 bases for V and 10 bases for J; bases not matched to a gene: 13. This CDR3 contains 15 residues. CDR3 in DNA: TGTGCCAGTAGTACGGATGGACAGGGGTTTGGTGGAGCTTTCTTT. Its protein product is CASSTDGQGFGGAFF.